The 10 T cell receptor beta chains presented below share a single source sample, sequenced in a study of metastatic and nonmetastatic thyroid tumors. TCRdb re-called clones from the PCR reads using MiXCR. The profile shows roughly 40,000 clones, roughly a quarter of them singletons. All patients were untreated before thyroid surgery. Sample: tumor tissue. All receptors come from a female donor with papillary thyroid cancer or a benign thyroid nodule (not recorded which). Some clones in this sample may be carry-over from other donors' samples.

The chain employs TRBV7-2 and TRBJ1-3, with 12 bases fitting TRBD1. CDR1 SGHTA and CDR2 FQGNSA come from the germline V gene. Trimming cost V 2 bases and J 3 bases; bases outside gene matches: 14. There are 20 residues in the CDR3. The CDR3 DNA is TGTGCCAGCAGCTTATCCCTCTACCGGGACAGGGGGCGGGGTGGAAACACCATATATTTT. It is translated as CASSLSLYRDRGRGGNTIYF.

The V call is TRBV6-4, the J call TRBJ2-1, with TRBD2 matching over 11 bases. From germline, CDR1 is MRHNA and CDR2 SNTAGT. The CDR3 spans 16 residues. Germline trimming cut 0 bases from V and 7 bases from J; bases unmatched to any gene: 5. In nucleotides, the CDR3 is TGTGCCAGCAGTGACTCAACTAGCGGGAGCGTGAATGAGCAGTTCTTC. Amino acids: CASSDSTSGSVNEQFF.

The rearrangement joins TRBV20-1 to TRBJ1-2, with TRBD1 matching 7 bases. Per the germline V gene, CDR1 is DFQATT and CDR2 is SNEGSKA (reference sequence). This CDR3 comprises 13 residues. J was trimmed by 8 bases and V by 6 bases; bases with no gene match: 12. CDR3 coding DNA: TGCAGTGCACTACTCGAGGGGGCGAGGGGCTACACCTTC. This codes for CSALLEGARGYTF.

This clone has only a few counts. CDR3 bases: TGCAGTGGTTGGAGTAACTATGGCTACACCTTC. Protein product: CSGWSNYGYTF. The J gene is TRBJ1-2, the V gene TRBV20-1; D remains ambiguous. From germline, CDR1 is DFQATT and CDR2 SNEGSKA (reference sequence). CDR3 length: 11 residues. V dropped 7 bases and J dropped 1 base, with 7 bases sitting between them.

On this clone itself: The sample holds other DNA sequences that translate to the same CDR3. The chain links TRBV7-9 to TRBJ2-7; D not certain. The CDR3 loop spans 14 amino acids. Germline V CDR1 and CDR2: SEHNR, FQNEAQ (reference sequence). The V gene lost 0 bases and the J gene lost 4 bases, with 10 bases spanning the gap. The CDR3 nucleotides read TGTGCCAGCAGCTTAGCCGGTGGTCAGTACGAGCAGTACTTC. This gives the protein CASSLAGGQYEQYF.

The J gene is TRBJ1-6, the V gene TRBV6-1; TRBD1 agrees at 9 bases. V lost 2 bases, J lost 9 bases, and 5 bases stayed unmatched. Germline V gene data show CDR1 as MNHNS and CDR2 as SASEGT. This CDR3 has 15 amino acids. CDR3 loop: CASSELGTGSSPLHF. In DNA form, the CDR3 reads TGTGCCAGCAGTGAACTGGGGACAGGGAGTTCACCCCTCCACTTT.

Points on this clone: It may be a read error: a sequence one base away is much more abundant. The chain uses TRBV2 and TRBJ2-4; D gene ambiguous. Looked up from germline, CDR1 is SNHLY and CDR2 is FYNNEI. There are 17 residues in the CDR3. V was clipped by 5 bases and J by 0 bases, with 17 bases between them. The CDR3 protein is CASSPADGTLAKNIQYF. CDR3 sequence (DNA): TGTGCCAGCAGTCCCGCTGATGGCACCCTAGCCAAAAACATTCAGTACTTC. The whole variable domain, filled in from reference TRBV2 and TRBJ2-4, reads EPEVTQTPSHQVTQMGQEVILRCVPISNHLYFYWYRQILGQKVEFLVSFYNNEISEKSEIFDDQFSVERPDGSNFTLKIRSTKLEDSAMYFCASSPADGTLAKNIQYFGAGTRLSVL.

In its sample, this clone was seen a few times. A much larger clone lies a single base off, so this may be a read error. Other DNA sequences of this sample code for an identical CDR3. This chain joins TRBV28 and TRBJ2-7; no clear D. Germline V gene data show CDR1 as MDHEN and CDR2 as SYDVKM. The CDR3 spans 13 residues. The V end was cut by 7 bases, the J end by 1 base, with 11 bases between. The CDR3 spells CASKFPRSYEQYF. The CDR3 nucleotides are TGTGCCAGCAAGTTCCCCCGTTCCTACGAGCAGTACTTC.

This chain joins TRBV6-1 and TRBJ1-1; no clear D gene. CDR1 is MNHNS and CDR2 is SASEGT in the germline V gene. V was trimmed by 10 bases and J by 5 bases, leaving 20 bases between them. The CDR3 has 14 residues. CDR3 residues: CAIQEQPSGTEAFF. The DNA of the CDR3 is TGTGCCATCCAGGAGCAACCTTCGGGGACTGAAGCTTTCTTT.

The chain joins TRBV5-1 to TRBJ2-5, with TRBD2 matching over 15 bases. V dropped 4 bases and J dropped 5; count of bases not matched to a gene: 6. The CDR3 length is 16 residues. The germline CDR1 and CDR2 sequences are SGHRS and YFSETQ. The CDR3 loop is CASSAGTSGRWETQYF. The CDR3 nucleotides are TGCGCCAGCAGCGCCGGGACTAGCGGGAGGTGGGAGACCCAGTACTTC.